The entry below describes one T cell receptor beta chain. V lost 5 bases, J lost 6 bases, and 6 bases stayed unmatched. The CDR3 runs 14 residues. Germline loops: CDR1 MNHEY, CDR2 SMNVEV (reference sequence). The data stem from a study of cytomegalovirus exposure and HLA in healthy donors. Data came from immunoSEQ multiplex PCR; TCRdb stores just in-frame clones and leaves some out. The sample yields about 350,000 clones, around 90% seen once. The receptor was isolated from a woman in her 30s in good health and CMV-seropositive. Sequencing was carried out using PBMCs. The rearrangement uses TRBV27 and TRBJ1-5, with 8 nucleotides matching TRBD1. The CDR3 loop is CASSPGQGIQPQHF. The CDR3 DNA follows: TGTGCCAGCAGTCCTGGACAGGGCATTCAGCCCCAGCATTTT.